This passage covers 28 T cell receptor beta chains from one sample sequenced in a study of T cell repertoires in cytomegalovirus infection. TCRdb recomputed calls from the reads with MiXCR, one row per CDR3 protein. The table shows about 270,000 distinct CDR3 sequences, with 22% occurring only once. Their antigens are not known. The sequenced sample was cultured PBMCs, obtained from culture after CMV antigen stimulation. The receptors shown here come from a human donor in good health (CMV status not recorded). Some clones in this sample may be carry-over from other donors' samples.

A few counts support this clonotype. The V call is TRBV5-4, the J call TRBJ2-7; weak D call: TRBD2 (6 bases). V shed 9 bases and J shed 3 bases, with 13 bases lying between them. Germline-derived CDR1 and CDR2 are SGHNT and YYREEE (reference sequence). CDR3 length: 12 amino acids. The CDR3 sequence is CATEGASYEQYF. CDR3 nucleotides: TGTGCCACGGAGGGCGCGAGCTACGAGCAGTACTTC.

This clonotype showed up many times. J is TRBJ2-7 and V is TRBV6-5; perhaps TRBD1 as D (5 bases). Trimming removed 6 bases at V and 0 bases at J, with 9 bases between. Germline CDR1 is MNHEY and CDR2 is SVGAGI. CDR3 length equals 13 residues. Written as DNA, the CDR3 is TGTGCCAGCAGGTCGACAGCCTCCTACGAGCAGTACTTC. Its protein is CASRSTASYEQYF.

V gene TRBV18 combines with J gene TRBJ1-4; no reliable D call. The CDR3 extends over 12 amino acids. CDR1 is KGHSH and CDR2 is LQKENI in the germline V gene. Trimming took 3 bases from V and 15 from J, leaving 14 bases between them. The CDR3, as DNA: TGTGCCAGCTCACCGAACGGATGGGCGGTGTTTTTT. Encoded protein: CASSPNGWAVFF.

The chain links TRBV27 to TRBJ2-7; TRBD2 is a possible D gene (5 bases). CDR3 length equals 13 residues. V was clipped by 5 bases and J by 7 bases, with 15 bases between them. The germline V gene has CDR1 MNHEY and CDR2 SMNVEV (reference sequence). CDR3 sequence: CASSPGVSGEQYV. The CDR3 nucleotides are TGTGCCAGCAGTCCCGGGGTTTCGGGGGAGCAGTACGTC.

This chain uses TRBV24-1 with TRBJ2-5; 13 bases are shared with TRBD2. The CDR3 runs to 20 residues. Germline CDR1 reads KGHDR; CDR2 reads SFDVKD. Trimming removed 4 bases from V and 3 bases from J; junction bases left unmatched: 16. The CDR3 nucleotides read TGTGCCACCAGTGACGTCGACAGTCAACCCGGACTAGCGGGAGAAGAGACCCAGTACTTC. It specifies CATSDVDSQPGLAGEETQYF.

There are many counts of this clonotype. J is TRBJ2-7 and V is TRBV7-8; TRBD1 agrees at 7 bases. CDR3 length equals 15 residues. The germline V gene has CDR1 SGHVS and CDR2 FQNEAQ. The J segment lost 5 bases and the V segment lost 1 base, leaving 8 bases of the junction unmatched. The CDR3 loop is CASSLDRGILHEQYF. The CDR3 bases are TGTGCCAGCAGCTTAGACAGGGGTATTCTCCACGAGCAGTACTTC.

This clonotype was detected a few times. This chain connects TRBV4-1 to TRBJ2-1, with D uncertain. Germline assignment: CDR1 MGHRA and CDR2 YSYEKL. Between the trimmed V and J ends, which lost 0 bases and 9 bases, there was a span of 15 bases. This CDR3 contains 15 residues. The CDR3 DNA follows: TGCGCCAGCAGCCAAGATTTTTCTGGGGAATCTGAGCAGTTCTTC. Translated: CASSQDFSGESEQFF.

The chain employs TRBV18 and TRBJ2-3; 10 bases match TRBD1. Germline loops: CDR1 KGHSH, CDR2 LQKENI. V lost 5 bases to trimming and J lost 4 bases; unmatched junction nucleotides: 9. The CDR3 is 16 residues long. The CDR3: CASSALPGTGADTQYF. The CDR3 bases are TGTGCCAGCTCAGCGCTACCCGGGACAGGGGCAGATACGCAGTATTTT.

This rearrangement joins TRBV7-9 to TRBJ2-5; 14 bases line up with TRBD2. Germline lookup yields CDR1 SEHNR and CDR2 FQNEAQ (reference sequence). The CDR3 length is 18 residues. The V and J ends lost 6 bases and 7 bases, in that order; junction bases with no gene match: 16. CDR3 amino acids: CASSPTSGRAFDSRTQYF. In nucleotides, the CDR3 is TGTGCCAGCAGTCCGACTAGCGGGAGGGCCTTTGACTCTAGGACCCAGTACTTC.

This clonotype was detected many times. CDR3 amino acids: CASSRPANSGTPGTDTQYF. CDR3 DNA sequence: TGTGCCAGCAGCCGCCCTGCGAATAGCGGGACCCCGGGCACAGATACGCAGTATTTT. V gene TRBV14 combines with J gene TRBJ2-3; 8 nucleotides align to TRBD2. Germline V gene sequence: CDR1 SGHDN, CDR2 FVKESK. V shed 4 bases, J shed 1 base, and the junction held 16 bases outside the gene matches. This CDR3 has 19 amino acids.

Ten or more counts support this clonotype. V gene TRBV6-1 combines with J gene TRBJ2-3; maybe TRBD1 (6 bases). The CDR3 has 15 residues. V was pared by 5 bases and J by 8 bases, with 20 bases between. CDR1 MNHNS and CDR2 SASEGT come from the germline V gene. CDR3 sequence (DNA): TGTGCCAGCAGTCCCCCGACAGGACTCGCGGGTACGCAGTATTTT. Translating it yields CASSPPTGLAGTQYF.

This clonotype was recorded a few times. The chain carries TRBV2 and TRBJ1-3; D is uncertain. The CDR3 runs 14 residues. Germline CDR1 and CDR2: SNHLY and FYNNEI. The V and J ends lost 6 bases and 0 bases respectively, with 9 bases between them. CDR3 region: CASRPQSSGNTIYF. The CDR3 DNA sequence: TGTGCCAGCAGGCCCCAGAGCTCTGGAAACACCATATATTTT.

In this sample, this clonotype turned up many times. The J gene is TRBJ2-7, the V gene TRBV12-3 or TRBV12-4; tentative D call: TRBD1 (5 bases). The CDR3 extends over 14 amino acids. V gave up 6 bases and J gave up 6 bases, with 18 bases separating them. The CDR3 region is CASRHRSKGFEQYV. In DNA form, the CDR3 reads TGTGCCAGCAGACATCGATCGAAGGGGTTCGAGCAGTACGTC.

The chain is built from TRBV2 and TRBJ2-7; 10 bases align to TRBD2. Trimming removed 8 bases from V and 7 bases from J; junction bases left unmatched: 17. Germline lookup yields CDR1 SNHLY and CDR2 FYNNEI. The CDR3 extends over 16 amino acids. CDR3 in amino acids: CASSGSGTSEFSEQYF. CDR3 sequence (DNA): TGTGCCAGCTCGGGATCCGGGACTAGCGAATTTTCGGAGCAGTACTTC. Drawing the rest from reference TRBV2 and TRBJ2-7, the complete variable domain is EPEVTQTPSHQVTQMGQEVILRCVPISNHLYFYWYRQILGQKVEFLVSFYNNEISEKSEIFDDQFSVERPDGSNFTLKIRSTKLEDSAMYFCASSGSGTSEFSEQYFGPGTRLTVT.

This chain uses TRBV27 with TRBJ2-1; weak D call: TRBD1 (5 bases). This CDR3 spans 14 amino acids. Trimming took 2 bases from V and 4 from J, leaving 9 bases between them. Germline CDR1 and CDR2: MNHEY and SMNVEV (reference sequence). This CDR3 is CASSLRAGYNEQFF. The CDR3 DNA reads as TGTGCCAGCAGTTTAAGGGCAGGGTACAATGAGCAGTTCTTC.

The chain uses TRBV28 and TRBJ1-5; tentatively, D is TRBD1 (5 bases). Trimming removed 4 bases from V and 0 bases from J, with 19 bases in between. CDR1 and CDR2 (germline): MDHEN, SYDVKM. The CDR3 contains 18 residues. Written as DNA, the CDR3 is TGTGCCAGCAGTTCTATAGGGACGGCATGGGGTAGCAATCAGCCCCAGCATTTT. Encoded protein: CASSSIGTAWGSNQPQHF.

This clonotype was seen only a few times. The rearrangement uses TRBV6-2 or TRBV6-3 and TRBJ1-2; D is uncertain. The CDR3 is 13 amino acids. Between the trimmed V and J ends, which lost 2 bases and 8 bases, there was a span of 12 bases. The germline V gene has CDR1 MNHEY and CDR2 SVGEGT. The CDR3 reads CASSYRGRRGYTF. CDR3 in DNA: TGTGCCAGCAGTTACAGAGGCCGCCGCGGCTACACCTTC.

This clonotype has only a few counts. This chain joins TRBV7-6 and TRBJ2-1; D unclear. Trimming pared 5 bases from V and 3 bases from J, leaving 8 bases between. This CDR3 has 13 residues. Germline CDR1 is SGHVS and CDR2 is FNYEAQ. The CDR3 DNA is TGTGCCAGCAGCCCGACGGACTACAATGAGCAGTTCTTC. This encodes CASSPTDYNEQFF.

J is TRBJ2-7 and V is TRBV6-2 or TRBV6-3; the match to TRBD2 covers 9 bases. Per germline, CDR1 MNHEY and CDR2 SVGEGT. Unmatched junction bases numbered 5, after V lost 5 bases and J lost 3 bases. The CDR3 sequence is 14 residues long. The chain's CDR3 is CASSHRLAVYEQYV. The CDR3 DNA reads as TGTGCCAGCAGTCACCGACTAGCGGTCTACGAGCAGTACGTC.

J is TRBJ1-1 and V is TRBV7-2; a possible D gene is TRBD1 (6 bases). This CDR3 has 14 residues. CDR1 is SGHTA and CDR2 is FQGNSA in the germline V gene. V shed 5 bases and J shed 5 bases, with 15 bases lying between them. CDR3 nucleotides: TGTGCCAGCAGCCCACAGGGCCGCGGGACTGAAGCTTTCTTT. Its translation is CASSPQGRGTEAFF.

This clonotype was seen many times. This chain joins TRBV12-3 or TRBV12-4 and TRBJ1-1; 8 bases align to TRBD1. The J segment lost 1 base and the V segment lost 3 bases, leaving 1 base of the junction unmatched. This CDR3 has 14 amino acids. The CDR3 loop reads CASSFDRGNTEAFF. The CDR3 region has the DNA TGTGCCAGCAGTTTCGACAGGGGGAACACTGAAGCTTTCTTT.

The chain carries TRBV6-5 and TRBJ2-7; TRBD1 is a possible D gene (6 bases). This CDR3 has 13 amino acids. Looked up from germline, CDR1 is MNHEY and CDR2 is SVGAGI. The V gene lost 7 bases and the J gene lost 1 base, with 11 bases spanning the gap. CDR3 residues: CASKGDGSYEQYF. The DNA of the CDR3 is TGTGCCAGCAAGGGGGACGGGTCCTACGAGCAGTACTTC.

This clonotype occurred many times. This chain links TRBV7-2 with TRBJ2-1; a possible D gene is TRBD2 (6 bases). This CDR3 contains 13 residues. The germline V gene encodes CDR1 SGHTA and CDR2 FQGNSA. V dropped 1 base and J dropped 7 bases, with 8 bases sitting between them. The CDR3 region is CASSLVAGNEQFF. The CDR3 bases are TGTGCCAGCAGCTTAGTTGCGGGGAATGAGCAGTTCTTC. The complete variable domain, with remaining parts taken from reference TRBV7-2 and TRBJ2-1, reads GAGVSQSPSNKVTEKGKDVELRCDPISGHTALYWYRQSLGQGLEFLIYFQGNSAPDKSGLPSDRFSAERTGGSVSTLTIQRTQQEDSAVYLCASSLVAGNEQFFGPGTRLTVL.

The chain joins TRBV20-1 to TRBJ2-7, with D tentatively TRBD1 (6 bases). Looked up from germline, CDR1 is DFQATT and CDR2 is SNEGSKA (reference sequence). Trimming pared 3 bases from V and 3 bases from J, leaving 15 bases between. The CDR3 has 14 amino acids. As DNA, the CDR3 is TGCAGTGCTAGCGAGTACGGGGACAACTACGAGCAGTACGTC. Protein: CSASEYGDNYEQYV.

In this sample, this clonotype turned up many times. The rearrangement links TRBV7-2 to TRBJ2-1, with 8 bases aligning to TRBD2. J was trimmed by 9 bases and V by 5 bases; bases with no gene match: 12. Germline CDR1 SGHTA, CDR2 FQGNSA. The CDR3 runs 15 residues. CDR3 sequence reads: CASSRTTGTSLEQFF. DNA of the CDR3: TGTGCCAGCAGCCGAACCACTGGGACTAGTCTTGAGCAGTTCTTC.

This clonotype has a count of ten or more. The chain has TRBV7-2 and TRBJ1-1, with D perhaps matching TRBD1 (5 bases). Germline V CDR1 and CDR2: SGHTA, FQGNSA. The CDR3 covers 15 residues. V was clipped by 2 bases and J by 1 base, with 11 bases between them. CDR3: CASSLIGTANTEAFF. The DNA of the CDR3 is TGTGCCAGCAGCTTAATCGGGACGGCGAACACTGAAGCTTTCTTT.

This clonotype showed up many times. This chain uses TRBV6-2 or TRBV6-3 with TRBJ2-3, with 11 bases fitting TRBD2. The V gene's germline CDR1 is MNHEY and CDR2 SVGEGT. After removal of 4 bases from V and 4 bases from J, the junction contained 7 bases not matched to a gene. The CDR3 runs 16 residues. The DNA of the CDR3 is TGTGCCAGCAGTTCGGGACTAGCGGTTGCGTCAGATACGCAGTATTTT. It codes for CASSSGLAVASDTQYF.

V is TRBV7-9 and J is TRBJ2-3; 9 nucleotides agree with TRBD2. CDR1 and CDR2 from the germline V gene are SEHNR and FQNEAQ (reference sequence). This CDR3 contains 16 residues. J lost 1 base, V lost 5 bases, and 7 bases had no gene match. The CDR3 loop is CASSPSGGRGTDTQYF. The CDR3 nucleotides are TGTGCCAGCAGCCCCTCTGGCGGGAGGGGCACAGATACGCAGTATTTT.